This T cell receptor (beta chain) was recovered during a study of cytomegalovirus exposure and HLA in healthy donors. Study-wide points: The number of N-insertions in an Asian-associated ancestry cluster was reportedly below the approximately 700-donor mean in a later analysis.

The V gene's germline CDR1 is MNHEY and CDR2 SMNVEV (reference sequence). The CDR3 covers 14 residues. V lost 6 bases, J lost 4 bases, and 7 bases stayed unmatched. Comments on this clone: Its antigen is currently unknown.

The study ran its PCR with 60 Vbeta and 13 Jbeta primers. Repertoires were generated with immunoSEQ multiplex PCR, while TCRdb's copy carries only in-frame clones and drops some. The table lists about 300,000 clones, about nine tenths of them singletons. The sample taken for sequencing was PBMCs. The clonotype comes from a man aged 40-49 years in good health and CMV-seropositive. This rearrangement joins TRBV27 to TRBJ1-1, with 8 bases identical to TRBD1. CDR3 sequence (DNA): TGTGCCAGCAGGAACAGGGGGATCCGCACTGAAGCTTTCTTT. This codes for CASRNRGIRTEAFF.